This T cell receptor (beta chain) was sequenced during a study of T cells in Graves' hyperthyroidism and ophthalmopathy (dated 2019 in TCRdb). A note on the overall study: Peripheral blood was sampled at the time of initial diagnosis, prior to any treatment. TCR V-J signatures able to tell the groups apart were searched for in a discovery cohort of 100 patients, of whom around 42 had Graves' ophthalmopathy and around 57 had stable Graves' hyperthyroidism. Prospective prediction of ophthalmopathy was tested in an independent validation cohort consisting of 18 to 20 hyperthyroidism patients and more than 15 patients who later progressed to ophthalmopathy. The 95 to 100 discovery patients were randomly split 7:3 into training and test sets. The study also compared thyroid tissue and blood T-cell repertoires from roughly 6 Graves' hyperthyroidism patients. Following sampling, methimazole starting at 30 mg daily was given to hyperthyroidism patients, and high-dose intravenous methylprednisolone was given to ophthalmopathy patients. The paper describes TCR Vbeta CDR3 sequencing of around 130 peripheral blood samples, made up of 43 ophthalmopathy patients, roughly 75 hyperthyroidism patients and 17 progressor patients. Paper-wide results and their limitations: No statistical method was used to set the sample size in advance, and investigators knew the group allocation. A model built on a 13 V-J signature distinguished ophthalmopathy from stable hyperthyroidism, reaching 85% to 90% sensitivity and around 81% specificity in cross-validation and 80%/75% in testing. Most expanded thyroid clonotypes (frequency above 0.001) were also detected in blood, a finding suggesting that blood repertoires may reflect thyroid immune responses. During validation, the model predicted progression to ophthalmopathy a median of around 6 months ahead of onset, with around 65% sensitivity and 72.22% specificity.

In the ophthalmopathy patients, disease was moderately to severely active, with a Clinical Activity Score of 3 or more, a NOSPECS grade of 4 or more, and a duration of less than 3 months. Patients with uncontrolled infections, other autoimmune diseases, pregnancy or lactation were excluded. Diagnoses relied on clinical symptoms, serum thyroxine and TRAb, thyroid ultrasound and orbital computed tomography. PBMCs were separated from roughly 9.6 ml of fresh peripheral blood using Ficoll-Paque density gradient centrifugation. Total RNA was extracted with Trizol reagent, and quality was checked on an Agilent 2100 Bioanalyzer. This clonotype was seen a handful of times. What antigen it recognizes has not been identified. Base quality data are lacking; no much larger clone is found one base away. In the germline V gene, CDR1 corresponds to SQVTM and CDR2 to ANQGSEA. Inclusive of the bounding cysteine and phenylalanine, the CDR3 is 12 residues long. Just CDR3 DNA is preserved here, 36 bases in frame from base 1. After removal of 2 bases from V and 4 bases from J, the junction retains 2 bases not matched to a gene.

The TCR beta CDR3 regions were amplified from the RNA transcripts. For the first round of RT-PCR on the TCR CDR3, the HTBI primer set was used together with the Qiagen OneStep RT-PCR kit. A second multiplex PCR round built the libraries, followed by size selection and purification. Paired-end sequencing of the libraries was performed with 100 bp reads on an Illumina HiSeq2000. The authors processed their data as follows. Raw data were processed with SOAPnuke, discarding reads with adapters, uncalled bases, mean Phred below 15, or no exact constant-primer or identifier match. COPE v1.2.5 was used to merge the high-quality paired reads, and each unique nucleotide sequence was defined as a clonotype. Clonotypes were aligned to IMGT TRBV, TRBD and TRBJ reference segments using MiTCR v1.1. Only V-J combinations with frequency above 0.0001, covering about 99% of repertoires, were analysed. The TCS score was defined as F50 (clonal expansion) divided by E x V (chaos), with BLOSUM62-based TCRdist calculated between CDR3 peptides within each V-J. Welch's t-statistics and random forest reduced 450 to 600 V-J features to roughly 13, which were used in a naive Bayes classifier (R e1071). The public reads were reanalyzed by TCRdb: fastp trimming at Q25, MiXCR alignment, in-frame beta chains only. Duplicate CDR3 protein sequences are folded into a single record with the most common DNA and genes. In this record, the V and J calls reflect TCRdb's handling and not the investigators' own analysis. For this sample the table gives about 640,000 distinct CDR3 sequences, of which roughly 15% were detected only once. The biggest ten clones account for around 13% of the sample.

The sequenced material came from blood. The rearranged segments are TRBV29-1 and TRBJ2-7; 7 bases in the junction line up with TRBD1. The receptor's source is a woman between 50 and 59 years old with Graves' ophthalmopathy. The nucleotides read TGCAGCGTTGAATTACAGGGGTACGAGCAGTACTTC. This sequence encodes CSVELQGYEQYF.